The next 22 T cell receptor beta chains were all read from a single sample in a study of blood T cell repertoires in COVID-19. TCRdb keeps only in-frame clones here, not all; method: immunoSEQ multiplex PCR. There are 310,000 or so clones in the sample; 70% to 90% occur only once, and about 3.9% lies in the top ten. The source material was peripheral blood. These receptors were collected from a woman in her forties or fifties with active or convalescent COVID-19.

The rearrangement links TRBV29-1 to TRBJ1-2, with D possibly matching TRBD1 (5 bases). Trimming took 7 bases from V and 4 from J, leaving 13 bases between them. The CDR3 loop spans 12 amino acids. Looked up from germline, CDR1 is SQVTM and CDR2 is ANQGSEA. The CDR3 spells CSAAKGAYGYTF. CDR3 coding DNA: TGCAGCGCAGCCAAAGGGGCCTATGGCTACACCTTC.

The rearrangement uses TRBV5-1 and TRBJ2-2, with D tentatively TRBD2 (6 bases). Germline CDR1 and CDR2: SGHRS and YFSETQ. CDR3 length: 14 amino acids. V was shortened by 3 bases and J by 3 bases, with 9 bases between the two germline ends. The CDR3 region has the DNA TGCGCCAGCAGCTCGGGAGACTACACCGGGGAGCTGTTTTTT. It is translated as CASSSGDYTGELFF.

The chain couples TRBV4-2 to TRBJ1-2, with 8 nucleotides matching TRBD1. Looked up from germline, CDR1 is LGHNA and CDR2 is YNFKEQ. The CDR3 sequence is 16 residues long. V lost 2 bases to trimming and J lost 1 base; unmatched junction nucleotides: 6. This CDR3 reads CASSQFQGAINYGYTF. The CDR3, as DNA: TGTGCCAGCAGCCAATTCCAGGGGGCGATTAACTATGGCTACACCTTC.

The chain has TRBV5-1 and TRBJ2-1; 11 bases fit TRBD2. The junction had 24 bases not matched to a gene; V was cut back by 4 bases and J by 0 bases. Germline assignment: CDR1 SGHRS and CDR2 YFSETQ. The CDR3 consists of 23 residues. As DNA, the CDR3 is TGCGCCAGCAGCCATCCGGGACAGACGGGACTAGCGGTCCCTAGGAGCTCCTACAATGAGCAGTTCTTC. It codes for CASSHPGQTGLAVPRSSYNEQFF.

This chain links TRBV9 with TRBJ1-1; the D gene is possibly TRBD1 (5 bases). This CDR3 spans 14 amino acids. V was clipped by 4 bases and J by 1 base, with 11 bases between them. CDR1 is SGDLS, CDR2 YYNGEE, per germline. This CDR3 reads CASSPRDRNTEAFF. The CDR3 DNA follows: TGTGCCAGCAGCCCCCGAGACAGGAACACTGAAGCTTTCTTT.

This chain joins TRBV7-9 and TRBJ2-3; a weak D match, TRBD1 (6 bases). Germline V lookup: CDR1 SEHNR, CDR2 FQNEAQ (reference sequence). There are 14 residues in the CDR3. The V and J ends lost 5 bases and 2 bases respectively, with 11 bases between them. In DNA form, the CDR3 reads TGTGCCAGCAGCCCGAGACAGGTCACAGATACGCAGTATTTT. Protein product: CASSPRQVTDTQYF.

In the case of this clone: Other DNA variants within this sample encode the same CDR3. This sequence joins TRBV7-2 and TRBJ2-3; D ambiguous. V lost 4 bases and J lost 3, with 2 bases in between. Germline CDR1 and CDR2: SGHTA and FQGNSA. The CDR3 consists of 11 residues. CDR3 sequence: CASSSTDTQYF. The CDR3 DNA reads TGTGCCAGCAGCTCAACAGATACGCAGTATTTT.

This rearrangement joins TRBV24-1 to TRBJ1-1, with D possibly being TRBD1 (6 bases). V was cut by 3 bases and J by 3 bases, with 16 bases left in between. The CDR3 extends over 16 amino acids. From germline, CDR1 is KGHDR and CDR2 SFDVKD. This CDR3 is CATSDPSREGDTEAFF. CDR3 coding DNA: TGTGCCACCAGTGATCCTTCACGAGAGGGGGACACTGAAGCTTTCTTT.

This chain links TRBV12-5 with TRBJ1-5; D gene unclear. The CDR3 runs to 12 residues. Germline values: CDR1 LGHNT, CDR2 FRNRAP. V dropped 4 bases and J dropped 6 bases, with 7 bases sitting between them. This chain's CDR3 is CASGSVFQPQHF. The DNA for the CDR3 is TGTGCTAGTGGTTCTGTATTTCAGCCCCAGCATTTT. Combining the CDR3 with reference TRBV12-5 and TRBJ1-5 gives the whole variable domain DARVTQTPRHKVTEMGQEVTMRCQPILGHNTVFWYRQTMMQGLELLAYFRNRAPLDDSGMPKDRFSAEMPDATLATLKIQPSEPRDSAVYFCASGSVFQPQHFGDGTRLSIL.

The chain employs TRBV25-1 and TRBJ1-2; 7 bases map to TRBD1. With 1 base clipped from V and 2 bases from J, the junction kept 7 bases outside the gene matches. This CDR3 comprises 16 residues. CDR1 and CDR2 (germline): MGHDK, SYGVNS. The CDR3 region is CASSEFKGARNYGYTF. CDR3 in DNA: TGTGCCAGCAGTGAATTTAAGGGGGCCCGAAACTATGGCTACACCTTC.

This clone was detected only a few times. The rearrangement uses TRBV5-1 and TRBJ2-3; a possible D gene is TRBD1 (5 bases). Trimming removed 3 bases at V and 4 bases at J, with 9 bases between. CDR1 is SGHRS, CDR2 YFSETQ, per germline. The CDR3 runs to 13 residues. The CDR3 spells CASSSLGADTQYF. Here the CDR3 DNA reads TGCGCCAGCAGCTCGTTAGGGGCAGATACGCAGTATTTT.

The chain recombines TRBV27 with TRBJ1-1, with D uncertain. This CDR3 is 16 amino acids long. V was cut by 5 bases and J by 1 base, with 17 bases left in between. Germline CDR1 reads MNHEY; CDR2 reads SMNVEV (reference sequence). DNA of the CDR3: TGTGCCAGCAGTAGAGCCCTGGGAGATACGAACACTGAAGCTTTCTTT. Its translation is CASSRALGDTNTEAFF.

V and J are TRBV7-3 and TRBJ2-1, with D possibly matching TRBD2 (6 bases). This CDR3 has 13 residues. Germline assignment: CDR1 SGHTA and CDR2 FQGTGA. The ends were cut back, 4 bases at V and 7 bases at J, with 11 bases in the middle. The CDR3 loop is CASSSPGRNEQFF. The CDR3 coding sequence is TGTGCCAGCAGCTCCCCAGGGAGGAATGAGCAGTTCTTC. Together with reference TRBV7-3 and TRBJ2-1, the CDR3 gives the full variable domain: GAGVSQTPSNKVTEKGKYVELRCDPISGHTALYWYRQSLGQGPEFLIYFQGTGAADDSGLPNDRFFAVRPEGSVSTLKIQRTERGDSAVYLCASSSPGRNEQFFGPGTRLTVL.

The gene calls are TRBV20-1 and TRBJ2-7, with a tentative D call TRBD1 (5 bases). Germline V gene data show CDR1 as DFQATT and CDR2 as SNEGSKA (reference sequence). Trimming stripped 3 bases from V and 1 base from J, with 10 bases between. The CDR3 has 13 amino acids. The DNA of the CDR3 is TGCAGTGCTAGTACAGGTTTTTCCTACGAGCAGTACTTC. Translated: CSASTGFSYEQYF.

The chain recombines TRBV7-9 with TRBJ2-6; TRBD2 might be the D (5 bases). The CDR3 is 15 amino acids. Between the trimmed V and J ends, which lost 0 bases and 12 bases, there was a span of 15 bases. Germline loops: CDR1 SEHNR, CDR2 FQNEAQ (reference sequence). In DNA, the CDR3 is TGTGCCAGCAGCTTAGCAGAGGGTATTAGTGTCGTCCTGACTTTC. Its protein is CASSLAEGISVVLTF.

The chain recombines TRBV15 with TRBJ1-5; 8 bases fit TRBD1. The CDR3 runs to 16 residues. From germline, CDR1 is LNHNV and CDR2 YYDKDF (reference sequence). The V segment lost 0 bases and the J segment 1 base; nucleotides outside the gene matches: 2. The DNA of the CDR3 is TGTGCCACCAGCAGAGACAGGACAGGGAGCAATCAGCCCCAGCATTTT. It yields the protein CATSRDRTGSNQPQHF.

A note on this clone: Other DNA sequences in this specimen translate into the identical CDR3. This chain joins TRBV2 and TRBJ1-2; 8 nucleotides match TRBD1. The junction had 3 bases not matched to a gene; V was cut back by 3 bases and J by 3 bases. Germline CDR1 and CDR2: SNHLY and FYNNEI. This CDR3 has 14 residues. The CDR3 sequence is CASSDQGADYGYTF. The CDR3 bases are TGTGCCAGCAGTGACCAGGGGGCTGACTATGGCTACACCTTC.

To note about this clone: Other nucleotide sequences from this sample produce the same CDR3. The V and J genes are TRBV9 and TRBJ2-7; a possible D gene is TRBD2 (6 bases). Germline V gene lookup returns CDR1 SGDLS and CDR2 YYNGEE. Trimming took off 3 bases at V and 7 bases at J, with 14 bases between the two ends. The CDR3 extends over 13 amino acids. The CDR3 sequence: CASSGTGVREQYF. Written as DNA, the CDR3 is TGTGCCAGCAGCGGTACGGGGGTAAGAGAGCAGTACTTC.

The rearrangement links TRBV2 to TRBJ1-1; D not certain. Looked up from germline, CDR1 is SNHLY and CDR2 is FYNNEI. The CDR3 covers 13 residues. The V and J ends lost 5 bases and 1 base respectively, with 8 bases between them. CDR3 residues: CASSRDKNTEAFF. CDR3 nucleotide sequence: TGTGCCAGCAGTAGAGATAAGAACACTGAAGCTTTCTTT.

V gene TRBV4-1 combines with J gene TRBJ2-5, with 8 bases lining up with TRBD1. V shed 2 bases and J 2 bases; nucleotides not matched to a gene: 4. The length of the CDR3 is 15 residues. Germline loops: CDR1 MGHRA, CDR2 YSYEKL. The CDR3 loop is CASSQSDRGQETQYF. The CDR3 region has the DNA TGCGCCAGCAGCCAAAGCGACAGGGGACAAGAGACCCAGTACTTC.

The chain has TRBV30 and TRBJ1-1; 7 bases align to TRBD1. V trimming: 3 bases; J trimming: 6 bases; junction bases outside the gene matches: 4. CDR1 and CDR2 from the germline V gene are GTSNPN and SVGIG (reference sequence). The CDR3 length is 12 residues. The CDR3 DNA reads as TGTGCCTGGAGATACAGGGGATCTGAAGCTTTCTTT. Translation: CAWRYRGSEAFF.

In the case of this clone: This sample also contains other DNA sequences that code for the same CDR3. The chain uses TRBV28 and TRBJ1-1, with D hard to call. V dropped 3 bases and J dropped 4 bases, with 3 bases sitting between them. Germline V gene sequence: CDR1 MDHEN, CDR2 SYDVKM. The CDR3 has 11 residues. The DNA of the CDR3 is TGTGCCAGCAGTTTGAGCACTGAAGCTTTCTTT. Translation: CASSLSTEAFF.